This is a list of T cell receptor beta chains from one sample in a study of blood T cell repertoires in COVID-19. The table came from immunoSEQ multiplex PCR; TCRdb's copy has only in-frame clones and leaves some out. The data hold about 50,000 clones, with roughly 86% observed a single time. The sequenced material came from PBMCs or T cells enriched from blood (not recorded which). The source is a woman aged 50 to 60 who had recovered from COVID-19. Both conserved end residues are part of each CDR3. D genes are given only for firm matches. Rows may omit the clone size; those that give it use once, few, many or a size class.

V: TRBV19
size: -
J: TRBJ1-5
D: -
CDR3: CASSIVRQPQHF
DNA: TGTGCCAGTAGTATAGTTCGTCAGCCCCAGCATTTT

V: TRBV7-8
size: -
J: TRBJ2-1
D: TRBD2
CDR3: CASSFGGGGSGFYNEQFF
DNA: TGTGCCAGCAGCTTTGGGGGTGGCGGGAGTGGATTCTACAATGAGCAGTTCTTC

V: TRBV10-3
size: few
J: TRBJ2-2
D: TRBD1
CDR3: CAFKSGQGTGELFF
DNA: TGTGCTTTTAAGTCGGGACAGGGGACCGGGGAGCTGTTTTTT

V: TRBV5-4
size: -
J: TRBJ1-5
D: -
CDR3: CASSLFGLSNQPQHF
DNA: TGTGCCAGCAGCTTGTTTGGCCTGAGCAATCAGCCCCAGCATTTT

V: TRBV14
size: -
J: TRBJ1-6
D: -
CDR3: CASSSAGVRNSPLHF
DNA: TGTGCCAGCAGCAGCGCAGGGGTTCGGAATTCACCCCTCCACTTT

V: TRBV5-1
size: -
J: TRBJ2-1
D: TRBD2
CDR3: CASSSGTNNEQFF
DNA: TGCGCCAGCAGCTCCGGGACTAATAATGAGCAGTTCTTC

V: TRBV7-2
size: -
J: TRBJ2-2
D: TRBD1
CDR3: CASRRGGQGPTGELFF
DNA: TGTGCCAGCAGGAGGGGAGGACAGGGTCCCACCGGGGAGCTGTTTTTT

V: TRBV5-5
size: -
J: TRBJ2-1
D: -
CDR3: CASSLRLEQFF
DNA: TGTGCCAGCAGCTTGCGCCTAGAGCAGTTCTTC

V: TRBV7-2
size: -
J: TRBJ2-1
D: -
CDR3: CASSLVPPHSSYNEQFF
DNA: TGTGCCAGCAGCTTAGTTCCACCTCATAGCTCCTACAATGAGCAGTTCTTC

V: TRBV12-5
size: -
J: TRBJ2-3
D: TRBD1
CDR3: CASGFQGQGHTTQYF
DNA: TGTGCTAGTGGTTTCCAGGGACAGGGCCATACTACGCAGTATTTT

V: TRBV27
size: -
J: TRBJ1-2
D: -
CDR3: CASSLFLPTTSYGYTF
DNA: TGTGCCAGCAGTTTATTCCTCCCCACAACAAGCTATGGCTACACCTTC

V: TRBV5-1
size: once
J: TRBJ2-7
D: TRBD2
CDR3: CASSQTSGSYYEQYF
DNA: TGCGCCAGCAGCCAAACTAGCGGGAGTTACTACGAGCAGTACTTC

V: TRBV7-9
size: -
J: TRBJ1-5
D: TRBD1
CDR3: CASSYRGTGGNQPQHF
DNA: TGTGCCAGCAGCTATAGGGGGACAGGGGGCAATCAGCCCCAGCATTTT

V: TRBV29-1
size: -
J: TRBJ2-7
D: TRBD2
CDR3: CSVEDSSGTSYEQYF
DNA: TGCAGCGTTGAAGATTCTAGCGGGACCAGCTACGAGCAGTACTTC

V: TRBV7-9
size: -
J: TRBJ2-5
D: -
CDR3: CASSLGSGNRGRETQYF
DNA: TGTGCCAGCAGCTTAGGATCGGGGAACCGTGGCCGAGAGACCCAGTACTTC

V: TRBV25-1
size: -
J: TRBJ1-1
D: -
CDR3: CASSTGLNTEAFF
DNA: TGTGCCAGCAGTACAGGGTTGAACACTGAAGCTTTCTTT

V: TRBV6-1
size: -
J: TRBJ1-1
D: -
CDR3: CASSDGGGGTEAFF
DNA: TGTGCCAGCAGTGACGGGGGCGGGGGCACTGAAGCTTTCTTT

V: TRBV28
size: -
J: TRBJ1-5
D: -
CDR3: CASSLFGGLSNQPQHF
DNA: TGTGCCAGCAGTTTATTCGGAGGTCTTAGCAATCAGCCCCAGCATTTT

V: TRBV3-1/TRBV3-2
size: -
J: TRBJ2-7
D: -
CDR3: CASSQPTYGVGSYEQYF
DNA: TGTGCCAGCAGCCAGCCTACCTACGGGGTCGGCTCCTACGAGCAGTACTTC

V: TRBV27
size: -
J: TRBJ2-3
D: -
CDR3: CASRAGGTDTQYF
DNA: TGTGCCAGCCGTGCGGGCGGGACAGATACGCAGTATTTT

V: TRBV6-1
size: -
J: TRBJ2-1
D: -
CDR3: CASSDQGRGNEQFF
DNA: TGTGCCAGCAGTGATCAGGGGCGGGGGAATGAGCAGTTCTTC

V: TRBV12-5
size: -
J: TRBJ1-2
D: TRBD1
CDR3: CASGLTSYRGAYGYTF
DNA: TGTGCTAGTGGTTTAACCTCCTACAGGGGTGCCTATGGCTACACCTTC

V: TRBV12-3/TRBV12-4
size: -
J: TRBJ1-1
D: -
CDR3: CASMWESLGAFF
DNA: TGTGCCAGCATGTGGGAGTCTCTAGGTGCTTTCTTT

V: TRBV19
size: -
J: TRBJ1-6
D: -
CDR3: CATKTRGGSPLHF
DNA: TGTGCCACCAAAACTAGAGGGGGTTCACCCCTCCACTTT

V: TRBV2
size: -
J: TRBJ1-1
D: TRBD1
CDR3: CASSEEGGQTLRAFF
DNA: TGTGCCAGCAGTGAAGAAGGGGGACAGACCCTTCGGGCTTTCTTT

V: TRBV27
size: -
J: TRBJ1-4
D: TRBD1
CDR3: CASRDRGLATNEKLFF
DNA: TGTGCCAGCCGGGACAGGGGTCTTGCAACTAATGAAAAACTGTTTTTT

V: TRBV5-4
size: -
J: TRBJ2-7
D: TRBD1
CDR3: CASSLYGTAPYEQYF
DNA: TGTGCCAGCAGCTTGTATGGGACAGCTCCCTACGAGCAGTACTTC

V: TRBV4-3
size: -
J: TRBJ1-4
D: -
CDR3: CASSQDWLQSNEKLFF
DNA: TGCGCCAGCAGCCAAGATTGGCTACAGTCTAATGAAAAACTGTTTTTT

V: TRBV7-9
size: -
J: TRBJ1-1
D: TRBD1
CDR3: CASSQGAWRDTEAFF
DNA: TGTGCCAGCAGCCAGGGGGCTTGGAGAGACACTGAAGCTTTCTTT

V: TRBV19
size: -
J: TRBJ1-3
D: -
CDR3: CASRPLGQVDSGNTIYF
DNA: TGTGCCAGTAGACCCCTCGGCCAGGTCGACTCTGGAAACACCATATATTTT

V: TRBV28
size: -
J: TRBJ2-5
D: -
CDR3: CASSFGPETQYF
DNA: TGTGCCAGCAGTTTCGGTCCAGAGACCCAGTACTTC

V: TRBV7-3
size: -
J: TRBJ2-1
D: TRBD1
CDR3: CASSSTTGGHNEQFF
DNA: TGTGCCAGCAGCTCGACGACAGGGGGCCACAATGAGCAGTTCTTC

V: TRBV28
size: -
J: TRBJ2-5
D: -
CDR3: CASSTVQETQYF
DNA: TGTGCCAGCAGTACAGTCCAAGAGACCCAGTACTTC

V: TRBV7-2
size: -
J: TRBJ1-6
D: TRBD1
CDR3: CASSPGQANSPLHF
DNA: TGTGCCAGCAGCCCGGGACAGGCTAATTCACCCCTCCACTTT

V: TRBV7-9
size: -
J: TRBJ2-7
D: -
CDR3: CASSLLGQRYEQYF
DNA: TGTGCCAGCAGTTTACTGGGTCAGAGGTACGAGCAGTACTTC

V: TRBV18
size: -
J: TRBJ2-6
D: -
CDR3: CASSPRELLSGANVLTF
DNA: TGTGCCAGCTCACCGCGGGAACTGCTTTCTGGGGCCAACGTCCTGACTTTC

V: TRBV6-1
size: -
J: TRBJ1-5
D: -
CDR3: CASRPINQPQHF
DNA: TGTGCCAGCAGGCCTATCAATCAGCCCCAGCATTTT

V: TRBV3-1/TRBV3-2
size: -
J: TRBJ1-1
D: -
CDR3: CASSLNAGGTEAFF
DNA: TGTGCCAGCAGCCTGAACGCCGGGGGCACTGAAGCTTTCTTT

V: TRBV29-1
size: -
J: TRBJ2-5
D: -
CDR3: CSVVARGQETQYF
DNA: TGCAGCGTTGTCGCCAGGGGTCAAGAGACCCAGTACTTC

V: TRBV30
size: -
J: TRBJ2-3
D: -
CDR3: CAWSVSDTQYF
DNA: TGTGCCTGGAGTGTCTCAGATACGCAGTATTTT

V: TRBV6-6
size: -
J: TRBJ2-1
D: TRBD1
CDR3: CASSRDSSYNEQFF
DNA: TGTGCCAGCAGCCGGGACAGCTCCTACAATGAGCAGTTCTTC

V: TRBV21-1
size: -
J: TRBJ2-1
D: -
CDR3: CASSNLATPCSYNEQFF
DNA: TGTGCCAGCAGCAACCTGGCGACTCCCTGCTCCTACAATGAGCAGTTCTTC

V: TRBV19
size: -
J: TRBJ1-2
D: -
CDR3: CASSMSRETNYGYTF
DNA: TGTGCCAGTAGTATGAGCAGGGAAACGAACTATGGCTACACCTTC

V: TRBV5-1
size: -
J: TRBJ2-5
D: TRBD1
CDR3: CASSWDRQVQETQYF
DNA: TGCGCCAGCAGTTGGGACAGGCAAGTACAAGAGACCCAGTACTTC

V: TRBV30
size: -
J: TRBJ2-5
D: TRBD2
CDR3: CAWSFSGGHQETQYF
DNA: TGTGCCTGGAGCTTTAGCGGGGGTCACCAAGAGACCCAGTACTTC